Described below is a single T cell receptor beta chain sequence and its context. The data derive from a study of shared clonotypes between healthy human individuals. The table came from immunoSEQ multiplex PCR; TCRdb's copy has only in-frame clones and leaves some out. The table lists 400,000 to 550,000 clones, around 80% of them singletons. With 1 base removed from V and 3 bases from J, the gap between germline ends came to 7 bases. This CDR3 region has 13 residues. Germline assignment: CDR1 LNHDA and CDR2 SQIVND (reference sequence). The sequenced material came from PBMCs. This sequence was found in a woman aged 40 to 49 in good health. Some clones in this sample may be carry-over from other donors' samples. This chain links TRBV19 with TRBJ2-7; D gene uncertain. The CDR3 sequence is CASSIGEGYEQYF. CDR3 DNA sequence: TGTGCCAGTAGTATAGGAGAAGGCTACGAGCAGTACTTC. Full variable domain (outside the CDR3, taken from reference TRBV19 and TRBJ2-7): DGGITQSPKYLFRKEGQNVTLSCEQNLNHDAMYWYRQDPGQGLRLIYYSQIVNDFQKGDIAEGYSVSREKKESFPLTVTSAQKNPTAFYLCASSIGEGYEQYFGPGTRLTVT.